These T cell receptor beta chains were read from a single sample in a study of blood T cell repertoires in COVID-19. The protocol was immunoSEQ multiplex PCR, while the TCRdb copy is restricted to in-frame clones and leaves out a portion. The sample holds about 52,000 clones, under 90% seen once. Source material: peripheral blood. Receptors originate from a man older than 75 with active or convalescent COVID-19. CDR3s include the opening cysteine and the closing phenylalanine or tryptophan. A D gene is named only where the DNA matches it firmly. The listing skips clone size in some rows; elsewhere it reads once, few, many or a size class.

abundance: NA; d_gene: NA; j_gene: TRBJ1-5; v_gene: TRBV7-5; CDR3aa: CVRSLDCWTGDNQPQHF; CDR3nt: TGTGTCAGAAGCTTAGATTGCTGGACAGGGGACAATCAGCCCCAGCATTTT
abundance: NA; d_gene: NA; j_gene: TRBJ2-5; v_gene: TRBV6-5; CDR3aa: CASSTLQETQYF; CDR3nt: TGTGCCAGCAGCACATTACAAGAGACCCAGTACTTC
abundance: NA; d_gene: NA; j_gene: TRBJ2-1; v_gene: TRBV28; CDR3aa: CASSLPVPRAANEQFF; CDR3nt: TGTGCCAGCAGTTTACCCGTCCCCCGCGCCGCCAATGAGCAGTTCTTC
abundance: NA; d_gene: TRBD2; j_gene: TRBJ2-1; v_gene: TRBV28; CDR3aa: CASSFSSGGTPGEQFF; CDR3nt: TGTGCCAGCAGCTTCTCAAGCGGGGGGACACCGGGTGAACAGTTCTTC
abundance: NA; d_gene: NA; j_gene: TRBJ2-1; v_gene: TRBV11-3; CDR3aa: CASSLAGGGYNEQFF; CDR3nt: TGTGCCAGCAGCTTAGCCGGGGGAGGCTACAATGAGCAGTTCTTC
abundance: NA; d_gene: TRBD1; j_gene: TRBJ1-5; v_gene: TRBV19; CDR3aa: CASRGRGQGDQPQHF; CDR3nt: TGTGCCAGTAGGGGTAGGGGACAGGGAGATCAGCCCCAGCATTTT
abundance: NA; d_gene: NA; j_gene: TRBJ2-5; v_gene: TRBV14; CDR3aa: CASSQDLLETQYF; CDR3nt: TGTGCCAGCAGCCAAGATCTTCTGGAGACCCAGTACTTC
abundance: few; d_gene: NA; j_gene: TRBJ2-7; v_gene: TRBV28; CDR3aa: CASSLTGSYEQYF; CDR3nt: TGTGCCAGCAGTTTGACAGGTTCCTACGAGCAGTACTTC
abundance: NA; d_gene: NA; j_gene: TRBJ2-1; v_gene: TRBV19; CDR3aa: CASSMQYNEQFF; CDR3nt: TGTGCCAGTAGTATGCAGTACAATGAGCAGTTCTTC
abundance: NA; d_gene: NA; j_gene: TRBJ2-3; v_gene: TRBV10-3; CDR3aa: CAIKEGTGRPLTDTQYF; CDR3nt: TGTGCCATCAAGGAGGGTACCGGGAGACCACTCACAGATACGCAGTATTTT
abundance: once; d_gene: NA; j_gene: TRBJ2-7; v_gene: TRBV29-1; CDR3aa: CSVETGQGRTYEQYF; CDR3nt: TGCAGCGTTGAAACAGGACAAGGAAGGACCTACGAGCAGTACTTC
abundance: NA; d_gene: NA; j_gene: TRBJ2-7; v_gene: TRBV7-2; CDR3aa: CASSLDISVPSYEQYF; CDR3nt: TGTGCCAGCAGCTTAGATATTAGCGTCCCTTCCTACGAGCAGTACTTC
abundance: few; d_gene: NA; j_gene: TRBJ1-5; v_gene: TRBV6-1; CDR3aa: CASSEALLVQHF; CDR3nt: TGTGCCAGCAGTGAGGCCCTTCTGGTCCAGCATTTT
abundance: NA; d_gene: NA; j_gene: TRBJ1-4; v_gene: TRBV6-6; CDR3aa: CASSYSTGYNEKLFF; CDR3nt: TGTGCCAGCAGTTACTCAACGGGTTATAATGAAAAACTGTTTTTT
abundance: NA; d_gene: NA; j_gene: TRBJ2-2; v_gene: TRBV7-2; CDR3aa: CASSMTPNKGELFF; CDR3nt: TGTGCCAGCAGCATGACACCGAACAAGGGGGAGCTGTTTTTT
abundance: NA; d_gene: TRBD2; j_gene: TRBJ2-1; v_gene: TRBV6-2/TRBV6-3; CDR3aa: CASSGASSGTLYNEQFF; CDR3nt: TGTGCCAGCAGTGGGGCCAGTAGCGGGACCCTTTACAATGAGCAGTTCTTC
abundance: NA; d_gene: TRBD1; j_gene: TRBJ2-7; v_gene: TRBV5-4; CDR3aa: CASSRDRGKGAYEQYF; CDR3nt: TGTGCCAGCAGCCGGGACAGGGGTAAGGGTGCCTACGAGCAGTACTTC
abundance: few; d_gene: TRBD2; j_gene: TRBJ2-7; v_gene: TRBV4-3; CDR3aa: CASSRGTSGGALYEQYF; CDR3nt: TGCGCCAGCAGCCGAGGTACTAGCGGGGGGGCTCTATACGAGCAGTACTTC
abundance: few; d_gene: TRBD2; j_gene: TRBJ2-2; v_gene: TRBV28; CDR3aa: CASSATGFPSGTPNTGELFF; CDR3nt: TGTGCCAGCAGTGCAACAGGGTTTCCTAGCGGGACCCCGAACACCGGGGAGCTGTTTTTT
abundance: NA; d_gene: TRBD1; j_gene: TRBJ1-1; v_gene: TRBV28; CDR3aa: CASRQGARSTEAFF; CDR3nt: TGTGCCAGCAGACAGGGGGCGCGGAGCACTGAAGCTTTCTTT
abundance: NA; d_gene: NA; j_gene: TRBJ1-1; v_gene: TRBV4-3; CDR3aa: CASSQGRRNTEAFF; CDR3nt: TGCGCCAGCAGCCAAGGACGGAGGAACACTGAAGCTTTCTTT
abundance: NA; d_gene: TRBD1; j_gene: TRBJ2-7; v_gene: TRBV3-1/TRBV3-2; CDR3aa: CASSPGQGYYEQYF; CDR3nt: TGTGCCAGCAGCCCGGGACAGGGGTACTACGAGCAGTACTTC
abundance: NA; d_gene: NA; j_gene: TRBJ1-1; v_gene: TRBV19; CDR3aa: CASASQGKGTTEAFF; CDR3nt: TGTGCCAGTGCCTCTCAGGGGAAGGGGACCACTGAAGCTTTCTTT
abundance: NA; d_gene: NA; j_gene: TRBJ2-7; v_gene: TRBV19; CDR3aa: CASSLSTGFYEQYF; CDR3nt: TGTGCCAGTAGTCTATCAACAGGTTTCTACGAGCAGTACTTC
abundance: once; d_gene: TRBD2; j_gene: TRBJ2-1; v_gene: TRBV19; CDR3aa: CATQRFPGLAARNEQFF; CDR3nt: TGTGCCACCCAAAGATTCCCGGGACTAGCGGCGAGGAATGAGCAGTTCTTC
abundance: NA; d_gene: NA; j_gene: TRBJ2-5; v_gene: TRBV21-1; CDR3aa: CASSSRGVAGQINQETQYF; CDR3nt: TGTGCCAGCAGCTCAAGAGGGGTAGCGGGACAAATAAACCAAGAGACCCAGTACTTC
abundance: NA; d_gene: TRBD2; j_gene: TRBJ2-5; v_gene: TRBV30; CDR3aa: CAWSAGTMQETQYF; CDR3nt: TGTGCCTGGAGTGCCGGGACTATGCAAGAGACCCAGTACTTC
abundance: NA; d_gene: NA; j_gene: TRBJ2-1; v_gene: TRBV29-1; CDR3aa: CSVPPEVSSYNEQFF; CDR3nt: TGCAGCGTTCCTCCCGAGGTTAGCTCCTACAATGAGCAGTTCTTC
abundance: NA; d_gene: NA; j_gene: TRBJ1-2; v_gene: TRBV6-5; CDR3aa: CASSYSSTGVRGYTF; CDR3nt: TGTGCCAGCAGTTACTCGAGTACGGGGGTTCGCGGCTACACCTTC
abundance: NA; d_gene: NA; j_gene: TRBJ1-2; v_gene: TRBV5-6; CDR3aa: CASTLGGRAYGYTF; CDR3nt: TGTGCCAGCACCCTGGGGGGAAGGGCCTATGGCTACACCTTC
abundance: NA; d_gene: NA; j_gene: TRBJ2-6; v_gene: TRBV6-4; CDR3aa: CASRSGANVLTF; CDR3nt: TGTGCCTCCCGCTCTGGGGCCAACGTCCTGACTTTC
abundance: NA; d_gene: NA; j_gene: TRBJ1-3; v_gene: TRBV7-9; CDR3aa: CASSAGAGASGNTIYF; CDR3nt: TGTGCCAGCAGCGCCGGGGCAGGGGCCTCTGGAAACACCATATATTTT
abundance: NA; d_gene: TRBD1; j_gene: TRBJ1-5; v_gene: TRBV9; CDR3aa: CASSFTGGSNQPQHF; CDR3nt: TGTGCCAGCAGCTTTACAGGGGGCTCAAATCAGCCCCAGCATTTT
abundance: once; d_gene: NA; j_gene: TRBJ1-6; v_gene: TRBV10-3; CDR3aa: CAISESGGSSPLHF; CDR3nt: TGTGCCATCAGTGAGTCGGGGGGAAGTTCACCCCTCCACTTT
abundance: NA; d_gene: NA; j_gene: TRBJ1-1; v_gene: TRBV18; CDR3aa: CASSPPPGIDTEAFF; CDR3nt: TGTGCCAGCTCACCACCCCCGGGGATTGACACTGAAGCTTTCTTT
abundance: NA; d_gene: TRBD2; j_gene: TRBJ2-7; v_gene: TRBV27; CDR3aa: CASRAGEGRVGPYEQYF; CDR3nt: TGTGCCAGCAGGGCCGGAGAGGGGAGGGTAGGACCCTACGAGCAGTACTTC
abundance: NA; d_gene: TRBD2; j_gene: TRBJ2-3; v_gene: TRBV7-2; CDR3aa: CASSTGGGKRADTQYF; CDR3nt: TGTGCCAGCAGCACGGGGGGAGGGAAGAGGGCAGATACGCAGTATTTT
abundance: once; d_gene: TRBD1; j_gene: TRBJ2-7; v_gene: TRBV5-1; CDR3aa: CASSTAASGTGLDEQYF; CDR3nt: TGCGCCAGCAGCACGGCCGCTTCCGGGACAGGCCTCGACGAGCAGTACTTC
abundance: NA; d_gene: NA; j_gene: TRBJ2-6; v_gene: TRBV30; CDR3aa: CAFTRVGGANVLTF; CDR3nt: TGTGCCTTTACCAGGGTAGGTGGGGCCAACGTCCTGACTTTC
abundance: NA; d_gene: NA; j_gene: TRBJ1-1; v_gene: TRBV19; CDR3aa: CASSIFPGQGDTEAFF; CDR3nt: TGTGCCAGTAGTATATTCCCGGGACAAGGGGACACTGAAGCTTTCTTT
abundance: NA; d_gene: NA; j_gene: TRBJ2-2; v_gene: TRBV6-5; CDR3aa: CASRDGQNTGELFF; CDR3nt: TGTGCCAGCAGGGATGGACAAAACACCGGGGAGCTGTTTTTT